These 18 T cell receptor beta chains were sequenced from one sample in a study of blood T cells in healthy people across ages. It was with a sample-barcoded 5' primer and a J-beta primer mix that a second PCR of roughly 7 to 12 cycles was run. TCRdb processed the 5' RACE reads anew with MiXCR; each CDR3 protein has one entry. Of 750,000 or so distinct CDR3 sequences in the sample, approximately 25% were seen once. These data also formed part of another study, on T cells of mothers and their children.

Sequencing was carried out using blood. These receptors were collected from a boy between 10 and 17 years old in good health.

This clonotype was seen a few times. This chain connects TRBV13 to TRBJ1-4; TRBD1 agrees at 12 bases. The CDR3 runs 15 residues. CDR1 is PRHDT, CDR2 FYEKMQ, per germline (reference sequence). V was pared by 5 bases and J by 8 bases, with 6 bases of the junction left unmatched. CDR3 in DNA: TGTGCCAGCAGCGGCCCCGGGACAGGGGGCGAAAAACTGTTTTTT. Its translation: CASSGPGTGGEKLFF.

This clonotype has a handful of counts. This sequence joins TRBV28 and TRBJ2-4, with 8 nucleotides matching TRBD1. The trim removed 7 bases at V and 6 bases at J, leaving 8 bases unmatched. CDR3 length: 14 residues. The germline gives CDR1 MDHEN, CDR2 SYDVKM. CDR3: CASTLPDRGNIQYF. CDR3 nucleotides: TGTGCCAGCACCTTACCCGACAGGGGAAACATTCAGTACTTC.

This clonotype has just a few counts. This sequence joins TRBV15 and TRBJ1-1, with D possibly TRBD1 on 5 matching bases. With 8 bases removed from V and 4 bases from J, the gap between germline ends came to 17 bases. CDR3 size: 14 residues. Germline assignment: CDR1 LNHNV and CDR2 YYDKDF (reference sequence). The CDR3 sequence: CATHSGDSGTEAFF. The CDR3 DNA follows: TGTGCCACCCACTCGGGGGATAGTGGCACTGAAGCTTTCTTT.

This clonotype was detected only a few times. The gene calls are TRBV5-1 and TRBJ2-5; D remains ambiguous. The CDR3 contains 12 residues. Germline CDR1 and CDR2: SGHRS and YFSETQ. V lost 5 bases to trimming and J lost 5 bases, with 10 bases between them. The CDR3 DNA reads TGCGCCAGCAGATATCTCCGGGAGACCCAGTACTTC. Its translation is CASRYLRETQYF.

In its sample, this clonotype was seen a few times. The chain's CDR3 is CASSYGQVTGELFF. The DNA for the CDR3 is TGTGCCAGCAGCTACGGACAGGTGACCGGGGAGCTGTTTTTT. V and J are TRBV7-2 and TRBJ2-2, with 7 bases identical to TRBD1. Germline lookup yields CDR1 SGHTA and CDR2 FQGNSA. This CDR3 has 14 residues. The V and J ends lost 4 bases and 5 bases, in that order; junction bases with no gene match: 4.

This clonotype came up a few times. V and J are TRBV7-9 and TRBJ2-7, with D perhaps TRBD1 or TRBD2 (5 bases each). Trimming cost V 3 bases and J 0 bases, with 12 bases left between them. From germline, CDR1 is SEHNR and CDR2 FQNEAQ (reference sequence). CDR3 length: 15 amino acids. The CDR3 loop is CASSLGPQSSYEQYF. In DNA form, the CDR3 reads TGTGCCAGCAGCTTGGGACCTCAGAGCTCCTACGAGCAGTACTTC.

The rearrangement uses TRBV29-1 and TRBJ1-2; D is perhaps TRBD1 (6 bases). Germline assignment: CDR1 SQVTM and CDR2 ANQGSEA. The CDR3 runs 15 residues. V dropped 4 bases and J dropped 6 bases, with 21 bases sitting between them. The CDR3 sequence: CSVVQMRGKGDGYTF. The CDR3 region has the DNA TGCAGCGTTGTACAGATGAGGGGGAAGGGCGATGGCTACACCTTC.

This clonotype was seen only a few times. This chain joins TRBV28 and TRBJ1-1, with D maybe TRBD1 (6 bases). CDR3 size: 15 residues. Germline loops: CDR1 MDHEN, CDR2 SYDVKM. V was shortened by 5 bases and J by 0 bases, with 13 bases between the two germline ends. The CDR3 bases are TGTGCCAGCAGTCGCAGGGGACAAGTGAACACTGAAGCTTTCTTT. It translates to CASSRRGQVNTEAFF.

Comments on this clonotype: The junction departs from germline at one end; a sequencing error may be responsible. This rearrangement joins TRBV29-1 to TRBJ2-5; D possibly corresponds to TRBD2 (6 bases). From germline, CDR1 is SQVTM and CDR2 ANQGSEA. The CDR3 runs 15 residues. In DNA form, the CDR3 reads TGCAGCGTTGCCCCCCTAGCGCTTACCTACAATGAGCAGCTCTTC. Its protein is CSVAPLALTYNEQLF.

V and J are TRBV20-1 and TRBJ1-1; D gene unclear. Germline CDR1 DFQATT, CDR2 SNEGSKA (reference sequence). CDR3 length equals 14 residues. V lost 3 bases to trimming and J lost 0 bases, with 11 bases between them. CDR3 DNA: TGCAGTGCTAGGGGCGTGATGATGAACACTGAAGCTTTCTTT. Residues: CSARGVMMNTEAFF.

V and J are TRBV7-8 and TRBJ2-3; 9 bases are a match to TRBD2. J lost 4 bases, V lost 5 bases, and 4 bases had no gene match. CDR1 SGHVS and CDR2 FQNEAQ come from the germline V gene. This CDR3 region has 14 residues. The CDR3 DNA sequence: TGTGCCAGCAGCCCAAGCGGGGGGCCAGATACGCAGTATTTT. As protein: CASSPSGGPDTQYF.

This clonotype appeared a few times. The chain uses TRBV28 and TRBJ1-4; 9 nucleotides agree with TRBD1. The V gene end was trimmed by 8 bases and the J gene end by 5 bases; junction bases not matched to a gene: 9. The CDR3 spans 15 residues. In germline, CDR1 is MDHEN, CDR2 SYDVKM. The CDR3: CASSRGGQGNEKLFF. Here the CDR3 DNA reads TGTGCCAGCTCTCGTGGGGGACAGGGAAATGAAAAACTGTTTTTT.

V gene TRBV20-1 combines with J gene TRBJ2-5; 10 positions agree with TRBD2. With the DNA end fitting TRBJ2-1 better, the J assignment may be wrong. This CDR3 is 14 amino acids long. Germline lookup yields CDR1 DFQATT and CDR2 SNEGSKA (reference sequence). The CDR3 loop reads CSAAGAGGRNEQFF. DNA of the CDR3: TGCAGTGCGGCTGGAGCGGGAGGGAGAAATGAGCAGTTCTTC.

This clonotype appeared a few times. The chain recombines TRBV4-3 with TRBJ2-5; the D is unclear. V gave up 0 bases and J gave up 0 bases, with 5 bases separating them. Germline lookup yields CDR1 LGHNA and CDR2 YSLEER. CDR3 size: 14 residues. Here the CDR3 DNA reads TGCGCCAGCAGCCAAGACGACAACCAAGAGACCCAGTACTTC. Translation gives CASSQDDNQETQYF.

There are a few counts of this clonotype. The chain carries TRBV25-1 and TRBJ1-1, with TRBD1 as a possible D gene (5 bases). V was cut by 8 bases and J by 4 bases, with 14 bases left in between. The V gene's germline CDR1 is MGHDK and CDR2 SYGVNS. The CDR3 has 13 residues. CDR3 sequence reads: CASGTGGGTEAFF. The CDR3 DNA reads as TGTGCCAGCGGAACGGGGGGAGGCACTGAAGCTTTCTTT.

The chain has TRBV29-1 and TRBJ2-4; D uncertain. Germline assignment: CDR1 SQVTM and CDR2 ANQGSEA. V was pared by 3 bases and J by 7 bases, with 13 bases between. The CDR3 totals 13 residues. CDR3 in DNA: TGCAGCGTTGAGCCCAGTCCTCATAACATTCAGTACTTC. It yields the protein CSVEPSPHNIQYF. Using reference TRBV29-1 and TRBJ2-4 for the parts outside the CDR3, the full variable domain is SAVISQKPSRDICQRGTSLTIQCQVDSQVTMMFWYRQQPGQSLTLIATANQGSEATYESGFVIDKFPISRPNLTFSTLTVSNMSPEDSSIYLCSVEPSPHNIQYFGAGTRLSVL.

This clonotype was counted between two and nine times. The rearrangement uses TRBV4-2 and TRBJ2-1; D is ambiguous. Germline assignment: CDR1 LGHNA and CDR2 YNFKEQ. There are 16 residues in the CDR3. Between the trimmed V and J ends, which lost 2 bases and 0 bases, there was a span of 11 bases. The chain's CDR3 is CASSQNHGSSYNEQFF. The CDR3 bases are TGTGCCAGCAGCCAAAATCACGGCAGCTCCTACAATGAGCAGTTCTTC.

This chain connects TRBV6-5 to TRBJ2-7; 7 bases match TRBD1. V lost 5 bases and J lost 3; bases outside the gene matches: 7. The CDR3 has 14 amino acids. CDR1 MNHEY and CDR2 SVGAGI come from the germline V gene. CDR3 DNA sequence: TGTGCCAGCAGTAGGGGACAGAAAGACTACGAGCAGTACTTC. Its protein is CASSRGQKDYEQYF.